Shown below are 29 T cell receptor beta chains from a single sample sequenced in a study of T cell repertoires in cytomegalovirus infection. TCRdb reprocessed the reads via MiXCR and lists one record per CDR3 protein. Of under 450,000 distinct CDR3 sequences listed, around a third are singletons. These receptors have no identified antigens. Sequenced material: cultured PBMCs, taken from culture after CMV antigen stimulation. These receptors were obtained from a human donor in good health (CMV status not recorded). Some clones in this sample may be carry-over from other donors' samples.

The rearrangement joins TRBV7-3 to TRBJ2-1; 8 positions agree with TRBD2. V was clipped by 4 bases and J by 5 bases; unmatched bases: 4. CDR1 is SGHTA and CDR2 is FQGTGA in the germline V gene. CDR3 length: 14 amino acids. The CDR3 spells CASSSASGHNEQFF. The CDR3 bases are TGTGCCAGCAGCTCGGCTAGCGGGCACAATGAGCAGTTCTTC.

This clonotype was picked up a small number of times. The rearrangement uses TRBV12-5 and TRBJ1-1, with 9 bases identical to TRBD1. Trimming took 4 bases from V and 4 from J; bases not matched to a gene: 1. CDR1 and CDR2 from the germline V gene are LGHNT and FRNRAP. The CDR3 length is 13 residues. This chain's CDR3 is CASGWGQGTEAFF. CDR3 in DNA: TGTGCTAGTGGTTGGGGACAGGGCACTGAAGCTTTCTTT.

The genes are TRBV20-1 and TRBJ2-7, with 8 bases identical to TRBD2. Trimming removed 2 bases from V and 3 bases from J; junction bases left unmatched: 3. From germline, CDR1 is DFQATT and CDR2 SNEGSKA (reference sequence). The CDR3 has 13 residues. This CDR3 is CSARMTSDYEQYF. The CDR3, as DNA: TGCAGTGCTAGAATGACTAGCGACTACGAGCAGTACTTC.

The rearrangement links TRBV27 to TRBJ2-1; 13 bases are shared with TRBD2. Germline CDR1 and CDR2: MNHEY and SMNVEV (reference sequence). Losses at the gene ends were 5 bases for V and 8 bases for J; bases not matched to a gene: 6. This CDR3 has 15 amino acids. Here the CDR3 reads CASSRTSGSWDEQFF. CDR3 DNA: TGTGCCAGCAGTAGGACTAGCGGGAGTTGGGATGAGCAGTTCTTC.

V and J are TRBV4-2 and TRBJ2-5; possibly TRBD1 or TRBD2 for D (5 bases each). The CDR3 consists of 15 residues. Trimming left V 1 base short and J 2 bases short, with 11 bases between. Germline loops: CDR1 LGHNA, CDR2 YNFKEQ. The CDR3 region is CASSQVGGGQETQYF. The CDR3 nucleotides read TGTGCCAGCAGCCAAGTCGGTGGGGGTCAAGAGACCCAGTACTTC.

The chain links TRBV6-5 to TRBJ1-2; tentatively, D is TRBD1 (6 bases). CDR1 and CDR2 from the germline V gene are MNHEY and SVGAGI. V lost 7 bases to trimming and J lost 4 bases, with 22 bases between them. The CDR3 contains 16 residues. The CDR3 nucleotides are TGTGCCAGCACCACCTTAGGGGGGGCGGGCGGCTATGGCTACACCTTC. Translating it yields CASTTLGGAGGYGYTF.

In its sample, this clonotype was seen many times. The CDR3 sequence is CASSRLIRDSSYNEQFF. The CDR3 nucleotides read TGTGCCAGCAGCCGTCTAATCCGGGACAGCTCCTACAATGAGCAGTTCTTC. V usage is TRBV7-2 and J usage is TRBJ2-1; 7 bases fit TRBD1. Looked up from germline, CDR1 is SGHTA and CDR2 is FQGNSA. V trimming: 5 bases; J trimming: 0 bases; junction bases outside the gene matches: 10. This CDR3 region has 17 residues.

The chain carries TRBV19 and TRBJ1-2; 7 bases align to TRBD1. Germline trimming cut 3 bases from V and 3 bases from J; bases unmatched to any gene: 7. The CDR3 totals 15 residues. Germline CDR1 LNHDA, CDR2 SQIVND (reference sequence). The CDR3 spells CASSIVGDRDYGYTF. CDR3 sequence (DNA): TGTGCCAGTAGTATCGTTGGAGACAGGGACTATGGCTACACCTTC.

The chain has TRBV30 and TRBJ2-7, with D possibly TRBD2 on 5 matching bases. The ends were cut back, 0 bases at V and 5 bases at J, with 14 bases in the middle. CDR1 and CDR2 (germline): GTSNPN, SVGIG (reference sequence). This CDR3 has 14 residues. The CDR3 sequence is CAWSVPRPGNEQYV. The CDR3 DNA follows: TGTGCCTGGAGTGTCCCTAGACCGGGAAACGAGCAGTACGTC.

This clonotype showed up just a few times. The chain couples TRBV6-4 to TRBJ2-7; 9 nucleotides line up with TRBD2. V was pared by 0 bases and J by 1 base, with 16 bases of the junction left unmatched. CDR3 length equals 20 residues. Germline CDR1 reads MRHNA; CDR2 reads SNTAGT. The CDR3 nucleotides are TGTGCCAGCAGTGACTCTCTGGTCTGTAGCGGGAGTGTAGGTTCCTACGAGCAGTACTTC. Residues: CASSDSLVCSGSVGSYEQYF.

The table lists this clonotype with a few counts. The chain carries TRBV5-1 and TRBJ2-1; TRBD2 aligns across 11 bases. CDR3 length equals 15 residues. J gave up 6 bases and V 4 bases, and 6 bases lay outside the gene matches. Germline V gene lookup returns CDR1 SGHRS and CDR2 YFSETQ. CDR3 sequence reads: CASSELAGAANEQFF. The DNA for the CDR3 is TGCGCCAGCAGCGAACTAGCGGGAGCCGCCAATGAGCAGTTCTTC.

This clonotype appeared a few times. J is TRBJ2-1 and V is TRBV4-1; D may be TRBD2 (6 bases). CDR3 size: 15 residues. The ends were cut back, 4 bases at V and 6 bases at J, with 16 bases in the middle. Germline assignment: CDR1 MGHRA and CDR2 YSYEKL. The DNA of the CDR3 is TGCGCCAGCAGCCCCGCCCGGGTCGGGAGCAATGAGCAGTTCTTC. Translated: CASSPARVGSNEQFF.

This sequence joins TRBV27 and TRBJ2-5; 7 nucleotides agree with TRBD1. The CDR3 consists of 15 residues. The germline gives CDR1 MNHEY, CDR2 SMNVEV (reference sequence). Trimming cost V 3 bases and J 1 base; bases outside gene matches: 5. This CDR3 reads CASSFLQGSQETQYF. The CDR3 nucleotides are TGTGCCAGCAGTTTCCTACAGGGGTCCCAAGAGACCCAGTACTTC.

The chain is built from TRBV19 and TRBJ2-1; D could derive from TRBD1 or TRBD2 (5 bases each). V lost 4 bases and J lost 0, with 10 bases in between. The V gene's germline CDR1 is LNHDA and CDR2 SQIVND (reference sequence). This CDR3 spans 15 amino acids. DNA of the CDR3: TGTGCCAGTAGTAGGGACCAAAGCTCCTACAATGAGCAGTTCTTC. It yields the protein CASSRDQSSYNEQFF.

The V and J genes are TRBV10-3 and TRBJ1-2; 7 bases fit TRBD1. Germline CDR1 reads ENHRY; CDR2 reads SYGVKD. V lost 6 bases and J lost 1; bases outside the gene matches: 5. CDR3 size: 14 residues. In nucleotides, the CDR3 is TGTGCCATCAGCGCACAGGGGCTTAACTATGGCTACACCTTC. Translation gives CAISAQGLNYGYTF.

This clonotype was seen more than once but under ten times. The V call is TRBV20-1, the J call TRBJ1-1, with D possibly matching TRBD1 (6 bases). The CDR3 runs to 15 residues. Germline V lookup: CDR1 DFQATT, CDR2 SNEGSKA (reference sequence). Deletions cut 1 base from V and 0 bases from J, with 12 bases between. The CDR3 is CSARARGSVNTEAFF. The CDR3 DNA is TGCAGTGCTAGAGCCAGGGGTTCGGTGAACACTGAAGCTTTCTTT.

The J gene is TRBJ1-1, the V gene TRBV29-1, with 7 bases that match TRBD1. The length of the CDR3 is 14 residues. Germline V gives CDR1 SQVTM, CDR2 ANQGSEA. Unmatched junction bases numbered 10, after V lost 7 bases and J lost 2 bases. As DNA, the CDR3 is TGCAGCGCCGACTTCTGGACAGGAAACACTGAAGCTTTCTTT. Protein product: CSADFWTGNTEAFF.

This clonotype was observed at least ten times. This chain uses TRBV7-2 with TRBJ2-3; no definite D call. V dropped 3 bases and J dropped 0 bases, with 19 bases sitting between them. CDR1 is SGHTA, CDR2 FQGNSA, per germline. This CDR3 comprises 18 residues. CDR3 nucleotides: TGTGCCAGCAGCTTCCCTTTAACTGCGGCGGAAAGCACAGATACGCAGTATTTT. Protein product: CASSFPLTAAESTDTQYF.

This chain links TRBV20-1 with TRBJ2-1; tentative D call: TRBD2 (5 bases). The germline V gene encodes CDR1 DFQATT and CDR2 SNEGSKA (reference sequence). The CDR3 loop spans 14 amino acids. V shed 5 bases and J shed 0 bases, with 11 bases lying between them. The CDR3 bases are TGCAGTGCTGAAGCGGAGCGCTCCTACAATGAGCAGTTCTTC. Residues: CSAEAERSYNEQFF.

V gene TRBV20-1 combines with J gene TRBJ2-1; TRBD2 matches at 11 bases. This CDR3 contains 15 residues. Unmatched junction bases numbered 5, after V lost 3 bases and J lost 4 bases. Germline V gene data show CDR1 as DFQATT and CDR2 as SNEGSKA (reference sequence). The CDR3 DNA follows: TGCAGTGCTAGTACTAGCGGGAGACGGTACAATGAGCAGTTCTTC. Translating gives CSASTSGRRYNEQFF.

The rearrangement links TRBV19 to TRBJ2-7, with a possible D match to TRBD1 (6 bases). The CDR3 sequence is 12 residues long. V was pared by 5 bases and J by 7 bases, with 12 bases between. Per the germline V gene, CDR1 is LNHDA and CDR2 is SQIVND (reference sequence). The CDR3 DNA sequence: TGTGCCAGTAGTGAACAGGGTGATGAGCAGTACTTC. Encoded protein: CASSEQGDEQYF.

There are a few counts of this clonotype. V gene TRBV5-4 combines with J gene TRBJ2-3, with 7 bases aligning to TRBD2. Trimming at V came to 5 bases and at J to 0 bases, leaving 3 bases not matched to a gene. The length of the CDR3 is 14 residues. Germline V gene lookup returns CDR1 SGHNT and CDR2 YYREEE (reference sequence). CDR3 sequence: CASSTAGSTDTQYF. CDR3 sequence (DNA): TGTGCCAGCAGTACAGCGGGAAGCACAGATACGCAGTATTTT.

The chain carries TRBV11-2 and TRBJ2-7, with 7 bases that match TRBD1. The germline CDR1 and CDR2 sequences are SGHAT and FQNNGV. V dropped 3 bases and J dropped 0; count of bases not matched to a gene: 2. The CDR3 is made up of 14 amino acids. CDR3 region: CASSLGQTSYEQYV. The CDR3 region has the DNA TGTGCCAGCAGCTTGGGACAGACCTCCTACGAGCAGTACGTC.

This clonotype has a handful of counts. The V and J genes are TRBV4-1 and TRBJ1-5; 10 nucleotides line up with TRBD1. The CDR3 extends over 18 amino acids. J was trimmed by 2 bases and V by 1 base; bases with no gene match: 8. Looked up from germline, CDR1 is MGHRA and CDR2 is YSYEKL. The CDR3 sequence: CASSQAWTGGMCNQPQHF. The CDR3 DNA follows: TGCGCCAGCAGCCAAGCCTGGACAGGGGGAATGTGCAATCAGCCCCAGCATTTT.

This clonotype was counted only a few times. The chain uses TRBV7-8 and TRBJ2-7, with 8 nucleotides matching TRBD2. V lost 5 bases, J lost 4 bases, and 10 bases stayed unmatched. CDR1 is SGHVS and CDR2 is FQNEAQ in the germline V gene. This CDR3 has 15 amino acids. CDR3 coding DNA: TGTGCCAGCAGCACCGGGACTAGTGGGAGGTACGAGCAGTACTTC. This codes for CASSTGTSGRYEQYF. Using reference TRBV7-8 and TRBJ2-7 for the parts outside the CDR3, the full variable domain is GAGVSQSPRYKVAKRGQDVALRCDPISGHVSLFWYQQALGQGPEFLTYFQNEAQLDKSGLPSDRFFAERPEGSVSTLKIQRTQQEDSAVYLCASSTGTSGRYEQYFGPGTRLTVT.

This clonotype was seen only a few times. The CDR3 here is CASSRAGASGANVLTF. DNA of the CDR3: TGTGCCAGTAGCCGGGCGGGGGCCTCTGGGGCCAACGTCCTGACTTTC. The genes are TRBV19 and TRBJ2-6; D is possibly TRBD2 (7 bases). Trimming removed 6 bases from V and 0 bases from J, with 12 bases in between. Germline lookup yields CDR1 LNHDA and CDR2 SQIVND (reference sequence). The CDR3 is made up of 16 amino acids.

The chain uses TRBV28 and TRBJ2-3; D perhaps matches TRBD2 (5 bases). The CDR3 sequence is 14 residues long. Germline CDR1 and CDR2: MDHEN and SYDVKM. V lost 3 bases, J lost 4 bases, and 11 bases lay in between. CDR3 in amino acids: CASSFVSGSDTQYF. CDR3 coding DNA: TGTGCCAGCAGTTTTGTGTCGGGATCAGATACGCAGTATTTT.

This clonotype was counted only a few times. One end of the junction fails to match germline, which may point to a read error. This chain joins TRBV7-7 and TRBJ1-1, with D unclear. This CDR3 has 14 residues. Germline values: CDR1 SSHAT, CDR2 FNYEAQ (reference sequence). The CDR3 DNA reads as TGTGCTAGCAGCTTGAATAACTCGGGAACTGAAGCTTTCTTT. Encoded protein: CASSLNNSGTEAFF.

This clonotype showed up just a few times. The rearrangement joins TRBV6-2 or TRBV6-3 to TRBJ2-2, with a possible D match to TRBD2 (6 bases). CDR3 length: 15 residues. Trimming took 6 bases from V and 1 from J, leaving 12 bases between them. Germline values: CDR1 MNHEY, CDR2 SVGEGT. In DNA, the CDR3 is TGTGCCAGCAGGCCAGTGGGACTGAACACCGGGGAGCTGTTTTTT. Encoded protein: CASRPVGLNTGELFF.